The clone carrying this T cell receptor beta chain occurred once. The RNA input was roughly 0.5 to 1 ug, and it was reverse transcribed with random hexamers. The immunoSEQ assay covered 54 Vbeta and 13 Jbeta segments for CDR3. TCRdb processed the immunoSEQ multiplex PCR reads anew with MiXCR; each CDR3 protein has one entry. In the table there are fewer than 200,000 distinct CDR3 sequences, approximately 95% of which are singletons. This sample stems from a study of CD8 T cells in Susac syndrome. From blood CD8+ and CD4+ T cells, TCR beta sequences were generated. Control patients had untreated stable or active relapsing-remitting multiple sclerosis by revised McDonald criteria. CD8+ and CD4+ T cells were negatively isolated; TEMRA cells were FACS-enriched. The V segment lost 0 bases and the J segment 8 bases; nucleotides outside the gene matches: 5. Germline CDR1 KGHSH, CDR2 LQKENI. The CDR3 contains 14 residues.

Sequencing was performed on CD8+ T cells from PBMCs. The sequence was collected from a human donor with multiple sclerosis. V usage is TRBV18 and J usage is TRBJ1-2; 8 bases align to TRBD1. The CDR3 spells CASSPPDRVGGYTF. CDR3 nucleotides: TGTGCCAGCTCACCACCGGACAGGGTGGGAGGCTACACCTTC.